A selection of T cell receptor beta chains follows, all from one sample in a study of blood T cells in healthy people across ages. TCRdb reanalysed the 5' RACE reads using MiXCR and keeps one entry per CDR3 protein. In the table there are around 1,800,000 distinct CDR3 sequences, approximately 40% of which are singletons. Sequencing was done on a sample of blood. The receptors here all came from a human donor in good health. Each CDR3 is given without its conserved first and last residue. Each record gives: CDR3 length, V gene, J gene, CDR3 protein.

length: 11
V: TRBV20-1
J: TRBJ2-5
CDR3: SASRAYQETQY

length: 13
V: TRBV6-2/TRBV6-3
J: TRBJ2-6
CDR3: AGGQGAPGANVLT

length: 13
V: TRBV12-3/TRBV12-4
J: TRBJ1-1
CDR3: ASRIFRDSEGEAF

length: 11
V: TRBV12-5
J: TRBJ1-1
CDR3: ASGRRANTEAF

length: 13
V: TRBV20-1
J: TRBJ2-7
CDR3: SARGQGAGSYEQY

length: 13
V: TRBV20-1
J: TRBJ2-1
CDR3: SAGTSGGAYNEQF

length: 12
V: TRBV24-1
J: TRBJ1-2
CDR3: ATSDAGQGDGYT

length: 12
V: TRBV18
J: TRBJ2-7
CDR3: ASSPPLGAFQQY

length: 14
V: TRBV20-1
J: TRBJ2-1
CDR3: SAPGAGGLSYNEQF

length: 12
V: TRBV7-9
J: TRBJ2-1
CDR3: ASSPGEGTAEQF

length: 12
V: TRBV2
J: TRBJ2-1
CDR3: ASMGGKDYNEQF

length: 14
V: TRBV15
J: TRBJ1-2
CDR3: ATSRDRGKTNYGYT

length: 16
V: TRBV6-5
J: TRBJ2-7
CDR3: ASSFRAKTFDLLYEQY

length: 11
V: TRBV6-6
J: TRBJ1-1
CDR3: ASTYRQAPEAF

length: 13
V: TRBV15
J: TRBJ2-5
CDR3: ATSRGGTVQETQY

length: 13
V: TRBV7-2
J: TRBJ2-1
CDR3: ASSPFAGAYNEQF

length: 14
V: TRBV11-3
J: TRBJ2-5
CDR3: ASSWELEVFPETQY

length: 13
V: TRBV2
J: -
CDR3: ASSPLSGTSQTQY

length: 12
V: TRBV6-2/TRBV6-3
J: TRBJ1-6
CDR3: ASSRQAIGSPLH

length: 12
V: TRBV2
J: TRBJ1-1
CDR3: ASDNRVGVTEAF

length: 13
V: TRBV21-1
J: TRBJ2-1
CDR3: ASSKVGTLNNEQF

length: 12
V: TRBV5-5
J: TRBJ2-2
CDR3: ASSWDGWTGELF

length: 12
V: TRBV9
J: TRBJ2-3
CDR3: ASSVAGDADTQY

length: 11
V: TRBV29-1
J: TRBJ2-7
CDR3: SGSRGIRYEQY

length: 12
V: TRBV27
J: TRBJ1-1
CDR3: ASSFGTGVTEAF

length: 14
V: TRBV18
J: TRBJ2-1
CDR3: ASSPREGLPYNEQF

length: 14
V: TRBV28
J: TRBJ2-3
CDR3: ASSTWTGGSTDTQY

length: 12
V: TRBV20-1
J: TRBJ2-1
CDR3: SATRQWEGGEQF

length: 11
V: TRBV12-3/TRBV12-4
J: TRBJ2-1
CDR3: ASSTIMGNEQF

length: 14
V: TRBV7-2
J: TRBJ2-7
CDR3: ASSLITGELAYEQY

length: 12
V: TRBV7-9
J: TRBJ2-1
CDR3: ASDKPTSYNEQF

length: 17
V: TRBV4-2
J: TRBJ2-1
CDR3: ASSPGLAGATSSYNEQF

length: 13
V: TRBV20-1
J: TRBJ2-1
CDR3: SARDVGEFANEQF

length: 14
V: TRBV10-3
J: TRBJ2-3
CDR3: AISDGHRGGTDTQY

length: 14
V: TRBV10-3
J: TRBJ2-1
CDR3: AISESMAGALDTQF

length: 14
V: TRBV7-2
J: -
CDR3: ASSLAHAGGIYEQY

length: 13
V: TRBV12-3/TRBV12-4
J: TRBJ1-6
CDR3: ASSLVGQGASPLH

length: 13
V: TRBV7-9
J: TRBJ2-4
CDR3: ASSSASLAKNIQY

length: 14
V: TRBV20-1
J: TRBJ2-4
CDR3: SASAIGQGAKNIQY

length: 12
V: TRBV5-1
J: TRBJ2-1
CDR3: ASSLGVDDNEQF

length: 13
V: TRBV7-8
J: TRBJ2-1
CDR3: ASSLMAGANNEQF

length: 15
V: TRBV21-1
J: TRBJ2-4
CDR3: ASSKELGVLAKNIQY

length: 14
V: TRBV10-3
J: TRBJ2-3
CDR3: AISGPGQTSTDTQY

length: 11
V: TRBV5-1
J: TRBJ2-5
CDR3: ASSLALGETQY

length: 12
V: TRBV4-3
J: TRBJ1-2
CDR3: ASSQEPYNYGYT

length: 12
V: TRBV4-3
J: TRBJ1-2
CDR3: ASSQGWTGGGYT

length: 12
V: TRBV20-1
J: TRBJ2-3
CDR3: SIYGGGPTDTQY

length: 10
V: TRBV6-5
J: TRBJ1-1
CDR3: ASSYSREEAF

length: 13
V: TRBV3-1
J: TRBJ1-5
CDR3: ASSPGPGGHQPQH